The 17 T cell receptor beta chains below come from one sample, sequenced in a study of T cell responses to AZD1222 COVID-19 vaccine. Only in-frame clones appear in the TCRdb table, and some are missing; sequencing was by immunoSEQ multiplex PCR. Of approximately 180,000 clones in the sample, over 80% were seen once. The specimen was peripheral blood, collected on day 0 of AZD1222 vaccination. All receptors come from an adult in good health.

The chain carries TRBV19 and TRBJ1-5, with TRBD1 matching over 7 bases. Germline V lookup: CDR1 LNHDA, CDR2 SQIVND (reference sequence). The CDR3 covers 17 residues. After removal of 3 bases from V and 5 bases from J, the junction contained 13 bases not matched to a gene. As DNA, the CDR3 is TGTGCCAGTAGTATTTCCGTCCTCGTCACAGGGGATCAGCCCCAGCATTTT. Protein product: CASSISVLVTGDQPQHF.

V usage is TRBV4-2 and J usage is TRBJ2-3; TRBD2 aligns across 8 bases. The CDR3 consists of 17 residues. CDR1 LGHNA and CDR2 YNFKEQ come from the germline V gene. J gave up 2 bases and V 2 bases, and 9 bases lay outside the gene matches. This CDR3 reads CASSQPISGTNTDTQYF. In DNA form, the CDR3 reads TGTGCCAGCAGCCAACCGATTAGCGGGACCAACACAGATACGCAGTATTTT.

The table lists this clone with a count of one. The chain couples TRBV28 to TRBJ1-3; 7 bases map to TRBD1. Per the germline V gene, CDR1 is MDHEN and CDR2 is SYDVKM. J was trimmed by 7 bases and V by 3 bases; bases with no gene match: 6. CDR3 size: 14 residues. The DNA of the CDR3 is TGTGCCAGCAGTTTTTACAGGGGTGGGAACACCATATATTTT. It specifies CASSFYRGGNTIYF. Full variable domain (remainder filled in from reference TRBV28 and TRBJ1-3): DVKVTQSSRYLVKRTGEKVFLECVQDMDHENMFWYRQDPGLGLRLIYFSYDVKMKEKGDIPEGYSVSREKKERFSLILESASTNQTSMYLCASSFYRGGNTIYFGEGSWLTVV.

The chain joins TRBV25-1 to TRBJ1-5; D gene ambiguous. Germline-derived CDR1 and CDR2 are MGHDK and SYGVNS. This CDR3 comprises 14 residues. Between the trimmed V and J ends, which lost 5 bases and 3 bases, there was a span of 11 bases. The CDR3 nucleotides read TGTGCCAGCAGTCCCGCGGGAACCAATCAGCCCCAGCATTTT. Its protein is CASSPAGTNQPQHF.

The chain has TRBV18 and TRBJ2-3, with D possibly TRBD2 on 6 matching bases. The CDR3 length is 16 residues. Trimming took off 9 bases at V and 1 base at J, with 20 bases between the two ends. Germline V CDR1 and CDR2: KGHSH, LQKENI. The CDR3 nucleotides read TGTGCCAGTTCGCTTACCCCTGGGGAGGGCACAGATACGCAGTATTTT. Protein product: CASSLTPGEGTDTQYF.

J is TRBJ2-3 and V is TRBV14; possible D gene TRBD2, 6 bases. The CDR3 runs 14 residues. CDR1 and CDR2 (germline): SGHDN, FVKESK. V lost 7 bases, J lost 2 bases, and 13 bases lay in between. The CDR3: CASKDREFTDTQYF. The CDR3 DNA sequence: TGTGCCAGCAAAGATCGGGAGTTCACAGATACGCAGTATTTT. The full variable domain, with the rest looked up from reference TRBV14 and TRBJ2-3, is EAGVTQFPSHSVIEKGQTVTLRCDPISGHDNLYWYRRVMGKEIKFLLHFVKESKQDESGMPNNRFLAERTGGTYSTLKVQPAELEDSGVYFCASKDREFTDTQYFGPGTRLTVL.

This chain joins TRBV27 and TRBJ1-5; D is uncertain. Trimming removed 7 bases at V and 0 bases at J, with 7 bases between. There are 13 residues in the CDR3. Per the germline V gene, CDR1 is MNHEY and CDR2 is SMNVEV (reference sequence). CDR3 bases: TGTGCCAGCAAAGGGAATAGCAATCAGCCCCAGCATTTT. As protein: CASKGNSNQPQHF.

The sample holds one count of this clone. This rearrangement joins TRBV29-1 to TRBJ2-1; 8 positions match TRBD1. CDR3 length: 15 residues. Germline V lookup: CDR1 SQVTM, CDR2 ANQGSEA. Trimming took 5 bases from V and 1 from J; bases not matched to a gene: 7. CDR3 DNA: TGCAGCGTTCCAGGGGGCGGAAGGTCCTACAATGAGCAGTTCTTC. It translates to CSVPGGGRSYNEQFF.

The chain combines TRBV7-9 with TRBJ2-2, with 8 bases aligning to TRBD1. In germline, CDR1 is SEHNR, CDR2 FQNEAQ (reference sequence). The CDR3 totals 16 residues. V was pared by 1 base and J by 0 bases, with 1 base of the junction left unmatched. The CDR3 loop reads CASSLGTGTNTGELFF. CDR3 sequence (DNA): TGTGCCAGCAGCTTAGGGACAGGGACGAACACCGGGGAGCTGTTTTTT.

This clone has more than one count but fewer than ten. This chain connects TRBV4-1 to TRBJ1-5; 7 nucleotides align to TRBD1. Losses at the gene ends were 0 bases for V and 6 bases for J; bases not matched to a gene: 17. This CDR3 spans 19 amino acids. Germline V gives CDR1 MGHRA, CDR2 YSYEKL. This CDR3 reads CASSQDIPAGQVRSQPQHF. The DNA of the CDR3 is TGCGCCAGCAGCCAAGATATTCCCGCCGGACAGGTGAGAAGTCAGCCCCAGCATTTT.

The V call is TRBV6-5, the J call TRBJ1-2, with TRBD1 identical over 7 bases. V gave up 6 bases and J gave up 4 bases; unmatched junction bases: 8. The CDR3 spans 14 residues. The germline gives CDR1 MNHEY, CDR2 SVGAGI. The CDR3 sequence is CASRTPQGIYGYTF. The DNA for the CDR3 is TGTGCCAGCAGGACCCCACAGGGGATCTATGGCTACACCTTC.

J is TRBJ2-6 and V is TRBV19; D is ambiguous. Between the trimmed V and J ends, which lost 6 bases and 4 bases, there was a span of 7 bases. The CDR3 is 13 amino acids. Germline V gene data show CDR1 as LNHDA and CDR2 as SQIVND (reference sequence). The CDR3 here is CASRFDGANVLTF. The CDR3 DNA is TGTGCCAGTAGATTTGACGGGGCCAACGTCCTGACTTTC.

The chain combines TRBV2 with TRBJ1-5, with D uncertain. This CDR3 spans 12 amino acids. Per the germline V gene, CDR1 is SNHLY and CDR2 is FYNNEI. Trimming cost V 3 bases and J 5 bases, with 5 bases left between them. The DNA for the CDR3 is TGTGCCAGCAGTGACGGAGATCAGCCCCAGCATTTT. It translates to CASSDGDQPQHF.

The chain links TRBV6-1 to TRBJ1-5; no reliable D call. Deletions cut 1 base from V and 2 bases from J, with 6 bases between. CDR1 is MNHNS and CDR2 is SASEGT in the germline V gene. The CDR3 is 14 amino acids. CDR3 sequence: CASSEVSGNQPQHF. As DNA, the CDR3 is TGTGCCAGCAGTGAAGTTTCAGGCAATCAGCCCCAGCATTTT.

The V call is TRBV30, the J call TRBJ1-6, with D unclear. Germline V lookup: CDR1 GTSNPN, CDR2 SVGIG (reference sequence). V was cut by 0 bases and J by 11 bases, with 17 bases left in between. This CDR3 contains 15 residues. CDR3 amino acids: CAWSVGRGGGTPLHF. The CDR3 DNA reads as TGTGCCTGGAGTGTAGGACGGGGTGGCGGGACACCCCTCCACTTT.

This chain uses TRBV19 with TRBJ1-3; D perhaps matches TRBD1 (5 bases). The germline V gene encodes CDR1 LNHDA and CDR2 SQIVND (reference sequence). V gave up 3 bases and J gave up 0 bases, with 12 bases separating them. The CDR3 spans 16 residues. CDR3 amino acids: CASSIDWGSSGNTIYF. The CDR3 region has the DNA TGTGCCAGTAGTATCGATTGGGGGAGCTCTGGAAACACCATATATTTT.

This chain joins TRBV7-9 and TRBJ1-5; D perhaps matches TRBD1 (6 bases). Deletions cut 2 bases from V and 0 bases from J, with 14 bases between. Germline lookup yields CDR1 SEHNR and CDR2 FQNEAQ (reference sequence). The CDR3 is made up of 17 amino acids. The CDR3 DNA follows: TGTGCCAGCAGCTTAATGGGGGCAGACTATAGCAATCAGCCCCAGCATTTT. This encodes CASSLMGADYSNQPQHF.